These 8 T cell receptor beta chains were sequenced from one sample in a study of cytomegalovirus exposure and HLA in healthy donors. Measured with immunoSEQ multiplex PCR; TCRdb has only the in-frame clones, and not every one. The table shows 99,000 or so clones, with approximately 86% occurring only once. Sequencing was carried out using PBMCs. These receptors originate from a woman aged 18-29 years in good health and CMV-seropositive.

The chain carries TRBV28 and TRBJ2-7, with D tentatively TRBD1 (5 bases). Germline assignment: CDR1 MDHEN and CDR2 SYDVKM. CDR3 length: 14 residues. V was shortened by 7 bases and J by 3 bases, with 16 bases between the two germline ends. The CDR3 spells CASTPETEFYEQYF. CDR3 nucleotides: TGTGCCAGCACCCCGGAGACAGAATTCTACGAGCAGTACTTC. Complete variable domain (other parts from reference TRBV28 and TRBJ2-7): DVKVTQSSRYLVKRTGEKVFLECVQDMDHENMFWYRQDPGLGLRLIYFSYDVKMKEKGDIPEGYSVSREKKERFSLILESASTNQTSMYLCASTPETEFYEQYFGPGTRLTVT.

The chain joins TRBV5-6 to TRBJ2-2, with D uncertain. Germline lookup yields CDR1 SGHDT and CDR2 YYEEEE. This CDR3 is built from 13 residues. The V end lost 4 bases, the J end lost 7 bases, and 11 bases lay between the germline ends. The DNA of the CDR3 is TGTGCCAGCAGCCCGGTTCCCCTCGGGGAGCTGTTTTTT. Translation: CASSPVPLGELFF.

V is TRBV2 and J is TRBJ2-2, with D possibly matching TRBD1 (6 bases). Germline lookup yields CDR1 SNHLY and CDR2 FYNNEI. This CDR3 has 15 amino acids. The V end lost 2 bases, the J end lost 1 base, and 8 bases lay between the germline ends. The CDR3 spells CASSERQVNTGELFF. Written as DNA, the CDR3 is TGTGCCAGCAGTGAAAGACAGGTGAACACCGGGGAGCTGTTTTTT.

This clone is a singleton in its sample. The rearrangement uses TRBV2 and TRBJ2-2, with 7 bases lining up with TRBD1. V gave up 4 bases and J gave up 3 bases; unmatched junction bases: 5. Germline lookup yields CDR1 SNHLY and CDR2 FYNNEI. The CDR3 length is 15 residues. The CDR3 nucleotides are TGTGCCAGCAGTGGGACAGGCCGATACACCGGGGAGCTGTTTTTT. Its translation is CASSGTGRYTGELFF.

The chain joins TRBV6-1 to TRBJ1-5; 7 bases match TRBD1. In germline, CDR1 is MNHNS, CDR2 SASEGT. The V gene end was trimmed by 2 bases and the J gene end by 4 bases; junction bases not matched to a gene: 5. The CDR3 loop spans 15 amino acids. This chain's CDR3 is CASSESGTVNQPQHF. As DNA, the CDR3 is TGTGCCAGCAGTGAATCCGGGACAGTTAATCAGCCCCAGCATTTT.

The rearrangement links TRBV5-6 to TRBJ1-2; TRBD1 is a possible D gene (5 bases). CDR1 is SGHDT and CDR2 is YYEEEE in the germline V gene. Trimming left V 0 bases short and J 4 bases short, with 16 bases between. The CDR3 is 16 amino acids. The CDR3 DNA reads TGTGCCAGCAGCTTGGGACTGGGGCAGCCCTTCTATGGCTACACCTTC. Its protein product is CASSLGLGQPFYGYTF.

The chain couples TRBV25-1 to TRBJ1-1; D gene uncertain. CDR1 is MGHDK and CDR2 is SYGVNS in the germline V gene. Trimming removed 1 base at V and 10 bases at J, with 13 bases between. This CDR3 contains 13 residues. CDR3 protein: CASSEFGRTPAFF. CDR3 in DNA: TGTGCCAGCAGTGAATTTGGGAGAACCCCAGCTTTCTTT. Full variable domain (missing parts from reference TRBV25-1 and TRBJ1-1): EADIYQTPRYLVIGTGKKITLECSQTMGHDKMYWYQQDPGMELHLIHYSYGVNSTEKGDLSSESTVSRIRTEHFPLTLESARPSHTSQYLCASSEFGRTPAFFGQGTRLTVV.

J is TRBJ1-4 and V is TRBV10-1; 7 positions agree with TRBD1. From germline, CDR1 is WNHNN and CDR2 SYGVQD (reference sequence). The CDR3 covers 15 residues. Losses at the gene ends were 2 bases for V and 4 bases for J; bases not matched to a gene: 4. The CDR3 loop is CASSEGTDINEKLFF. The CDR3 DNA reads TGCGCCAGCAGTGAGGGGACAGATATTAATGAAAAACTGTTTTTT.